This T cell receptor (beta chain) was found in a study of technical replicates of blood from a few donors. Profiling relied on immunoSEQ multiplex PCR, and the TCRdb table lists in-frame clones only, not all of them. This table has over 90,000 clones, roughly 96% appearing once. CDR3 length equals 19 residues. The sequence derives from a human donor in good health. The chain employs TRBV21-1 and TRBJ2-1; the table's D call, TRBD2, was not checked against the DNA. TRBV21-1 has pseudogene status. Sequenced input: T cells isolated from PBMCs. In nucleotides, the CDR3 is TGTGCCAGCAGCAATAACCCTCCGGGACTAGCGGGTACCTACAATGAGCAGTTCTTC. Encoded protein: CASSNNPPGLAGTYNEQFF.